Listed here are 28 T cell receptor beta chains from one sample, sequenced in a study of CD8+ T cells in alopecia areata. RNA extraction and reverse transcription yielded cDNA as sequencing template. The method was immunoSEQ multiplex PCR; TCRdb's version includes in-frame clones alone and lacks a portion of them. Singletons are absent from the sample, which has 200,000 to 300,000 clones. After pooling, cutaneous lymph node cells were sorted with CD4, CD8alpha, NKG2D, NKG2ACE and other markers. The sample was CD4+ T cells sorted from a lymph node. These receptors originate from a C3H/HeJ mouse with alopecia areata. MHC haplotype here: H2-k.

The table lists this clone with many counts. The gene symbols are mouse symbols. The read ends 4 residues early relative to the CDR3; the germline J gene fills the gap. The chain combines TRBV31 with TRBJ1-2; TRBD1 might be the D (6 bases). Germline CDR1 and CDR2: GKSSPN and SITVG. The CDR3 has 13 residues. With 4 bases removed from V and 0 bases from J, the gap between germline ends came to 9 bases. This CDR3 reads CAWTGTSNSDYTF. The covered CDR3 bases are TGTGCCTGGACCGGGACATCAAACTCC.

This clone came up a few times. Germline and genes here are mouse. The CDR3 end falls 4 residues outside the read, so it is completed with the germline J gene. The chain is built from TRBV31 and TRBJ2-7, with TRBD2 identical over 9 bases. The CDR3 extends over 14 amino acids. Germline V gene lookup returns CDR1 GKSSPN and CDR2 SITVG. J lost 1 base, V lost 3 bases, and 4 bases had no gene match. CDR3 in amino acids: CAWSPDWGSYEQYF. The CDR3 bases that were read are TGTGCCTGGAGCCCTGACTGGGGGTCCTAT.

In the case of this clone: Genes and germline are mouse. The CDR3 goes on 3 residues after the read ends, and that part is filled in from the germline J gene. The J gene is TRBJ1-6, the V gene TRBV13-2, with D perhaps TRBD1 (6 bases). TRBJ1-6 is reported as an ORF; its role is uncertain. CDR3 length equals 15 residues. The V gene lost 5 bases and the J gene lost 4 bases, with 13 bases spanning the gap. Germline V gene data show CDR1 as NNHNN and CDR2 as SYGAGS (reference sequence). The CDR3 spells CASGPRDKYNSPLYF. CDR3 bases read: TGTGCCAGCGGGCCTCGGGACAAATATAATTCGCCC.

This clone was counted only a few times. Genes here carry mouse names. Sequencing ends 4 residues short of the CDR3 end; the germline J gene provides the rest. The chain links TRBV13-2 to TRBJ2-2, with 11 nucleotides matching TRBD2. Germline lookup yields CDR1 NNHNN and CDR2 SYGAGS (reference sequence). The CDR3 length is 19 residues. V shed 2 bases, J shed 0 bases, and the junction held 9 bases outside the gene matches. The CDR3 is CASGEGRDWGGPNTGQLYF. The part of the CDR3 DNA that was read is TGTGCCAGCGGTGAGGGAAGAGACTGGGGGGGACCAAACACCGGG.

In the case of this clone: The listed genes are named as in mouse. The read is 4 residues too short to cover the CDR3 end, so that end is filled in from the germline J gene. This chain joins TRBV19 and TRBJ2-3; D is possibly TRBD1 (6 bases). The CDR3 is made up of 15 amino acids. Germline values: CDR1 FNHDT, CDR2 SITEND (reference sequence). Deletions cut 4 bases from V and 1 base from J, with 13 bases between. CDR3 amino acids: CASSSRQAGAETLYF. The CDR3 DNA, read in part, is TGTGCCAGCAGTTCTCGACAGGCGGGTGCAGAA.

There are many counts of this clone. The genes and germline here are from mouse. The CDR3 end is not reached by the read, which stops 4 residues before it; the germline J gene fills it in. Other DNA variants within this sample encode the same CDR3. This sequence joins TRBV13-1 and TRBJ1-2; 8 bases are a match to TRBD1. Germline values: CDR1 NSHNY, CDR2 SYGAGN. This CDR3 is 14 amino acids long. Unmatched junction bases numbered 1, after V lost 1 base and J lost 2 bases. The CDR3 protein is CASSDQGANSDYTF. The CDR3 bases that were read are TGTGCCAGCAGTGATCAGGGGGCGAACTCC.

This clone has more than one count but fewer than ten. Here the gene names and germline are mouse. The read finishes 4 residues shy of the CDR3 end, and the germline J gene is used to complete it. V gene TRBV31 combines with J gene TRBJ2-3; D is unclear. This CDR3 has 14 amino acids. Germline CDR1 and CDR2: GKSSPN and SITVG. V was shortened by 0 bases and J by 0 bases, with 7 bases between the two germline ends. The sequenced part of the CDR3 DNA is TGTGCCTGGAGTCTCCAGGATAGTGCAGAA. Residues: CAWSLQDSAE. The entire CDR3 protein reads CAWSLQDSAETLYF.

This clone was detected only a few times. Germline and genes: mouse. CDR3 DNA, as far as it was read: TGTGCCAGCAGCCCCCACAGGGGTGACACCGGG. Residues: CASSPHRGDTG. From start to end, the CDR3 is CASSPHRGDTGQLYF. V usage is TRBV14 and J usage is TRBJ2-2, with 7 positions matching TRBD1. Read sequence stops 4 residues before the CDR3 end, and the germline J gene provides the missing end. Germline lookup yields CDR1 SGHDT and CDR2 FRDEAV. Unmatched junction bases numbered 7, after V lost 5 bases and J lost 3 bases. This CDR3 region has 15 residues.

This clone has just a few counts. The genes are named according to mouse. The read stops 4 residues short of the end of the CDR3; the missing end is completed from the germline J gene. The chain combines TRBV13-3 with TRBJ2-7; 8 bases are shared with TRBD2. CDR1 is NNHDY and CDR2 is SYVADS in the germline V gene. The CDR3 length is 17 residues. Trimming cost V 3 bases and J 0 bases; bases outside gene matches: 11. Incomplete CDR3 DNA: TGTGCCAGCAGTGTTCCCGACTGGGGAGAGAGCTCCTAT. Residues: CASSVPDWGESSY. The full CDR3 is CASSVPDWGESSYEQYF.

As regards this clone: The genes are named according to mouse. This specimen includes other DNA sequences encoding the same CDR3. CDR3 sequence reads: CASSDAGAEQFF. The CDR3 DNA, read in part, is TGTGCCAGCAGTGATGCTGGGGCT. The V and J genes are TRBV13-1 and TRBJ2-1, with D perhaps matching TRBD2 (5 bases). The CDR3 goes on 4 residues after the read ends, and that part is filled in from the germline J gene. Per the germline V gene, CDR1 is NSHNY and CDR2 is SYGAGN. CDR3 size: 12 residues.

In the case of this clone: Mouse gene names apply. CDR3 loop: CASSRGTGQDTQYF. CDR3 bases read: TGTGCCAGCAGTCGCGGGACTGGACAAGAC. The rearrangement joins TRBV19 to TRBJ2-5; 8 bases agree with TRBD2. The read finishes 4 residues shy of the CDR3 end, and the germline J gene is used to complete it. Trimming removed 4 bases from V and 3 bases from J; junction bases left unmatched: 4. The CDR3 extends over 14 amino acids. The germline V gene encodes CDR1 FNHDT and CDR2 SITEND (reference sequence).

Worth noting for this clone: The genes and germline here are from mouse. The CDR3 goes on 4 residues after the read ends, and that part is filled in from the germline J gene. This CDR3 is also generated by other DNA sequences in the sample. V gene TRBV13-3 combines with J gene TRBJ1-1; D is possibly TRBD1 (5 bases). CDR1 NNHDY and CDR2 SYVADS come from the germline V gene. The CDR3 consists of 14 residues. The V end lost 0 bases, the J end lost 4 bases, and 10 bases lay between the germline ends. CDR3 bases read: TGTGCCAGCAGTGATGAGGGGAGGGGCACA. Translating it yields CASSDEGRGT. The whole CDR3 is CASSDEGRGTEVFF.

Notes on this clone: Genes and germline come from the mouse. Read sequence stops 4 residues before the CDR3 end, and the germline J gene provides the missing end. The chain combines TRBV14 with TRBJ1-1; 11 bases are a match to TRBD1. The CDR3 runs to 13 residues. Germline assignment: CDR1 SGHDT and CDR2 FRDEAV. The sequenced CDR3 bases are TGTGCCAGCAGTTTGGACAGGGGGCGA. Translated: CASSLDRGR. The CDR3, in full, reads CASSLDRGREVFF.

In this sample, this clone turned up a few times. Any gene name here is a mouse gene name. The CDR3 is cut off 4 residues early in the read; its end comes from the germline J gene. The V call is TRBV13-3, the J call TRBJ2-5; 9 positions agree with TRBD2. This CDR3 spans 16 amino acids. The junction had 5 bases not matched to a gene; V was cut back by 1 base and J by 2 bases. CDR1 is NNHDY, CDR2 SYVADS, per germline. The covered CDR3 bases are TGTGCCAGCAGTGATAACTGGGGGGCGTTCCAAGAC. This encodes CASSDNWGAFQD. The entire CDR3 is CASSDNWGAFQDTQYF.

This clone has more than one count but fewer than ten. Here the gene names and germline are mouse. Coverage ceases 4 residues before the CDR3 finishes, and the germline J gene fills in the end. The gene calls are TRBV13-1 and TRBJ1-1; the match to TRBD1 covers 9 bases. This CDR3 is built from 14 residues. The V gene's germline CDR1 is NSHNY and CDR2 SYGAGN. The covered CDR3 bases are TGTGCCAGCAGTGGGGGACAGGGTCAAACA. It yields the protein CASSGGQGQT. The complete CDR3 protein is CASSGGQGQTEVFF.

This clone turned up a few times. The germline and genes are mouse ones. The read falls 4 residues short of the CDR3 end, and the missing part is taken from the germline J gene. Other DNA sequences within the sample encode an identical CDR3. This chain connects TRBV1 to TRBJ2-5, with 8 bases matching TRBD2. With 0 bases clipped from V and 2 bases from J, the junction kept 1 base outside the gene matches. CDR1 is NSQYPW and CDR2 is LRSPGD in the germline V gene (reference sequence). The CDR3 loop spans 15 amino acids. The chain's CDR3 is CTCSAETGGQDTQYF. The CDR3 bases that were read are TGCACCTGCAGTGCAGAAACTGGGGGCCAAGAC.

As to this clone: Gene names denote mouse genes. The CDR3 goes on 4 residues after the read ends, and that part is filled in from the germline J gene. This chain links TRBV31 with TRBJ2-2; no clear D. The length of the CDR3 is 14 residues. Germline loops: CDR1 GKSSPN, CDR2 SITVG. Trimming pared 0 bases from V and 2 bases from J, leaving 7 bases between. The CDR3 sequence: CAWSLASNTGQLYF. The sequenced part of the CDR3 DNA is TGTGCCTGGAGTCTAGCCAGCAACACCGGG.

About this clone itself: Each gene name is a mouse one. The sequenced fragment ends 4 residues before the CDR3 boundary, so the rest is inferred from the germline J gene. The chain uses TRBV13-2 and TRBJ2-3; a weak D match, TRBD2 (6 bases). This CDR3 comprises 14 residues. Germline V gene data show CDR1 as NNHNN and CDR2 as SYGAGS (reference sequence). Trimming pared 2 bases from V and 0 bases from J, leaving 7 bases between. The sequenced CDR3 bases are TGTGCCAGCGGTGAAGACTGGAGTGCAGAA. Translated, it gives CASGEDWSAE. The whole CDR3 reads CASGEDWSAETLYF.

Turning to this clone: Genes and germline are mouse. The read terminates 4 residues before the CDR3 end, so the remaining end is supplied by the germline J gene. The J gene is TRBJ1-2, the V gene TRBV31; D might be TRBD1 (5 bases). The CDR3 loop spans 13 amino acids. V lost 1 base to trimming and J lost 1 base, with 7 bases between them. From germline, CDR1 is GKSSPN and CDR2 SITVG. This chain's CDR3 is CAWSPDKNSDYTF. Incomplete CDR3 DNA: TGTGCCTGGAGTCCGGACAAAAACTCC.

A word on this clone: All gene names here are mouse names. The CDR3 goes on 4 residues after the read ends, and that part is filled in from the germline J gene. Other DNA sequences of this sample code for an identical CDR3. The chain links TRBV1 to TRBJ1-1, with 7 bases aligning to TRBD1. The CDR3 runs 14 residues. Unmatched junction bases numbered 2, after V lost 4 bases and J lost 0 bases. The germline gives CDR1 NSQYPW, CDR2 LRSPGD (reference sequence). The CDR3 is CTCSDGTANTEVFF. CDR3 DNA, as far as it was read: TGCACCTGCAGTGATGGGACAGCAAACACA.

Worth noting for this clone: The genes and germline here are from mouse. The CDR3 is cut off 4 residues early in the read; its end comes from the germline J gene. The chain is built from TRBV5 and TRBJ2-2, with D perhaps TRBD2 (5 bases). The CDR3 length is 13 residues. Germline-derived CDR1 and CDR2 are LGHNA and YNLKQL (reference sequence). V was trimmed by 1 base and J by 6 bases, leaving 6 bases between them. The chain's CDR3 is CASSQGLSGQLYF. The part of the CDR3 DNA that was read is TGTGCCAGCAGCCAAGGACTGTCCGGG.

This clone was counted between two and nine times. Gene names and germline match the mouse. The read terminates 4 residues ahead of where the CDR3 ends, so the germline J gene completes it. J is TRBJ2-5 and V is TRBV19; 9 bases line up with TRBD2. The V segment lost 5 bases and the J segment 3 bases; nucleotides outside the gene matches: 7. Germline CDR1 is FNHDT and CDR2 is SITEND (reference sequence). The CDR3 has 15 amino acids. The DNA read from the CDR3 is TGTGCCAGCAGCGAATCTCTGGGGGGGCAAGAC. It yields the protein CASSESLGGQD. The entire CDR3 protein is CASSESLGGQDTQYF.

This clone has just a few counts. Each gene name is a mouse one. Read sequence stops 4 residues before the CDR3 end, and the germline J gene provides the missing end. V and J are TRBV19 and TRBJ2-7; 9 positions match TRBD2. Germline CDR1 is FNHDT and CDR2 is SITEND (reference sequence). CDR3 length equals 15 residues. The CDR3 spells CASSIRDWALYEQYF. Incomplete CDR3 DNA: TGTGCCAGCAGTATACGGGACTGGGCCCTTTAT.

This clone was seen ten or more times. Gene names denote mouse genes. The read terminates 4 residues before the CDR3 end, so the remaining end is supplied by the germline J gene. The chain employs TRBV17 and TRBJ1-2; 10 bases are a match to TRBD1. The J segment lost 4 bases and the V segment lost 3 bases, leaving 2 bases of the junction unmatched. There are 14 residues in the CDR3. Germline V lookup: CDR1 MNHDT, CDR2 YYDKIL. The part of the CDR3 DNA that was read is TGTGCTAGCAGTAGGACAGGGGGCCCCTCC. The encoded protein is CASSRTGGPS. The whole CDR3 is CASSRTGGPSDYTF.

This clone has more than one count but fewer than ten. Mouse gene names and germline throughout. The sequence runs out 4 residues before the end of the CDR3; the remainder is reconstructed from the germline J gene. The chain uses TRBV1 and TRBJ1-1, with a tentative D call TRBD1 (5 bases). Germline values: CDR1 NSQYPW, CDR2 LRSPGD (reference sequence). CDR3 length: 15 amino acids. The CDR3 DNA, read in part, is TGCACCTGCAGTGCAGAACCCGGGACTGGGGGA. This translates into CTCSAEPGTGG. The full-length CDR3 reads as CTCSAEPGTGGEVFF.

A remark on this clone: All gene names here are mouse names. Read data end 4 residues before the CDR3 end; the end is taken from the germline J gene. The sample holds other DNA sequences that translate to the same CDR3. The rearrangement links TRBV1 to TRBJ1-2; tentative D call: TRBD1 (5 bases). This CDR3 comprises 14 residues. Germline V gene data show CDR1 as NSQYPW and CDR2 as LRSPGD (reference sequence). Trimming cost V 0 bases and J 2 bases, with 7 bases left between them. The CDR3 bases that were read are TGCACCTGCAGTGCAGATAACAGGAACTCC. It is translated as CTCSADNRNS. The complete CDR3 reads CTCSADNRNSDYTF.

This clone was recorded a few times. The gene names given are mouse names. Read sequence stops 4 residues before the CDR3 end, and the germline J gene provides the missing end. This sequence joins TRBV13-1 and TRBJ2-5; 10 bases are a match to TRBD1. This CDR3 is built from 13 residues. Germline loops: CDR1 NSHNY, CDR2 SYGAGN. Incomplete CDR3 DNA: TGTGCCAGCGCGACAGGGGGCGAGGAC. The encoded protein is CASATGGED. In full, the CDR3 is CASATGGEDTQYF.

About this clone: Gene names and germline refer to mouse. The CDR3 extends 4 residues past the end of the read, so its final part is completed from the germline J gene. The chain has TRBV13-3 and TRBJ2-1; 9 bases map to TRBD1. Trimming took 0 bases from V and 6 from J; bases not matched to a gene: 1. Germline V gene lookup returns CDR1 NNHDY and CDR2 SYVADS. The CDR3 contains 14 residues. CDR3 DNA (partial): TGTGCCAGCAGTGATGACAGGGGGCTTGCT. This codes for CASSDDRGLA. The entire CDR3 protein is CASSDDRGLAEQFF.